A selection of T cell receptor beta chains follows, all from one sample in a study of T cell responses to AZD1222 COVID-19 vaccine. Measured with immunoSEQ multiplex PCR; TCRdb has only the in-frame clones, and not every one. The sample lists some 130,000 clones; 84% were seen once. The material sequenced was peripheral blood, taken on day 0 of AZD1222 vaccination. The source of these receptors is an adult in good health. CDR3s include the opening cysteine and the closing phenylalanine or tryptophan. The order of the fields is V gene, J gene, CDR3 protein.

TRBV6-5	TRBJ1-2	CASSWGNLIANYGYTF
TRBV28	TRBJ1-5	CASRLSRGAQHF
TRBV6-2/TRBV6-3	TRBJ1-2	CASSYLEILGQGNYGYTF
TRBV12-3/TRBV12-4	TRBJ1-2	CASSLRTNYGYTF
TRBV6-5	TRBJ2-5	CATLNSGRQETQYF
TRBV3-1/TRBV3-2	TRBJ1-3	CASSQDPRQLRENTIYF
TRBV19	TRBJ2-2	CASSSGTGSGELFF
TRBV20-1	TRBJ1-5	CSASRGQPQHF
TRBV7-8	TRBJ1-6	CASSLGQENSPLHF
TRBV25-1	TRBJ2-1	CASSELRAQFF
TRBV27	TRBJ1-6	CASRTGGGSPLHF
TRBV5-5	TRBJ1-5	CASSLIGAALGPQHF
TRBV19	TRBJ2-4	CASNRGAGNIQYF
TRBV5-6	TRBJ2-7	CASTSPVRRTDSLTYEQYF
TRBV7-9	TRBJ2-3	CATPTGVASDTQYF
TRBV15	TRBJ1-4	CATSSLTGYNEKLFF
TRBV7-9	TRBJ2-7	CASSLVHEQYF
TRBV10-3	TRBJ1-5	CATKQQGASNQPQHF
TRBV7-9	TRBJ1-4	CASSQRQGTEKLFF
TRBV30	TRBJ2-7	CAWSVPTGHRTYEQYF
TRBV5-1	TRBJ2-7	CASSGGQGIREQYF
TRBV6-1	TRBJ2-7	CASSEEGQSYEQYF
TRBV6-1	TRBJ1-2	CASSELGGFDGYTF
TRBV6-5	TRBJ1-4	CASKGGLTNEKLFF
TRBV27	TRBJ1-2	CASSRAVVDGYTF
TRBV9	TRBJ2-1	CASSVDILTEQFF
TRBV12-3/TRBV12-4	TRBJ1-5	CASSLGDQPQHF
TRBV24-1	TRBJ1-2	CATSDSRDSSFNYGYTF
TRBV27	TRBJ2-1	CASSSGGGLYNEQFF
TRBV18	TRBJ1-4	CASSPPDRRGEKLFF
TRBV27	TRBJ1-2	CASSFSGVGGSGYTF
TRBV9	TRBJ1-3	CASSVVPGGGTGNTIYF
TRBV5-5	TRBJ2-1	CASSYLGLAGGLFNEQFF
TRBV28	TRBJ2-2	CASTLTRAGGNLGELFF
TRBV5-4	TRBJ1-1	CASSHWTGTGNTEAFF
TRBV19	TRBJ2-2	CASSILPNGVTGELFF
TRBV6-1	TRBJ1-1	CASSENTEAFF
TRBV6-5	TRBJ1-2	CASSYGEYYGYTF
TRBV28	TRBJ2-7	CASRPPPAYEQYF
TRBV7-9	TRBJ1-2	CASSFQGRNYGYTF
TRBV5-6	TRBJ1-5	CASSFWGGSPLSNQPQHF